The rows below give T cell receptor beta chains drawn from one sample of a study of cytomegalovirus exposure and HLA in healthy donors. TCRdb's copy holds only in-frame clones and misses some; the assay was immunoSEQ multiplex PCR. Of approximately 150,000 clones in the sample, 80% to 90% are singletons; the top ten hold approximately 4.2%. Material for sequencing was PBMCs. The receptors derive from a woman aged 40 to 55 in good health and CMV-seropositive. The CDR3 runs from the conserved cysteine through the conserved F or W. The D gene is left open where the match is weak. The size of a clone is reported for some rows only, either as once, few or many, or as a class for expanded clones.

clone size: .; V gene: TRBV5-6; J gene: TRBJ1-1; D gene: .; CDR3 DNA: TGTGCCAGCAGCTTGGATCAAGAGGGAATAGGAGCTTTCTTT; CDR3 protein: CASSLDQEGIGAFF
clone size: .; V gene: TRBV7-2; J gene: TRBJ2-5; D gene: .; CDR3 DNA: TGTGCCAGCAGCTCGAGGACAGCCGGAGGAGAGACCCAGTACTTC; CDR3 protein: CASSSRTAGGETQYF
clone size: once; V gene: TRBV28; J gene: TRBJ1-5; D gene: TRBD1; CDR3 DNA: TGTGCCAGCACCGACAGGGGGGGGTATAGCAATCAGCCCCAGCATTTT; CDR3 protein: CASTDRGGYSNQPQHF
clone size: .; V gene: TRBV7-9; J gene: TRBJ2-1; D gene: .; CDR3 DNA: TGTGCCAGCAGCGGAACCGGGGGTAGCTCCTACAATGAGCAGTTCTTC; CDR3 protein: CASSGTGGSSYNEQFF
clone size: .; V gene: TRBV7-2; J gene: TRBJ1-1; D gene: TRBD1; CDR3 DNA: TGTGCCAGCAGCTTAGGGGACAGACCGAACGCTGAAGCTTTCTTT; CDR3 protein: CASSLGDRPNAEAFF
clone size: .; V gene: TRBV7-3; J gene: TRBJ2-3; D gene: TRBD2; CDR3 DNA: TGTGCCAGCAGCTTAGGACTAGCATGGGATACGCAGTATTTT; CDR3 protein: CASSLGLAWDTQYF
clone size: .; V gene: TRBV7-3; J gene: TRBJ2-1; D gene: TRBD2; CDR3 DNA: TGTGCCAGCAGCTTAGTAGCGGGAGGCTACAATGAGCAGTTCTTC; CDR3 protein: CASSLVAGGYNEQFF
clone size: .; V gene: TRBV5-1; J gene: TRBJ2-1; D gene: TRBD1; CDR3 DNA: TGCGCCAGCAGCTTGGGGGACAGGGGCCACAATGAGCAGTTCTTC; CDR3 protein: CASSLGDRGHNEQFF
clone size: .; V gene: TRBV27; J gene: TRBJ2-5; D gene: TRBD2; CDR3 DNA: TGTGCCAGCAAGACTAGCGTAGAAGAGACCCAGTACTTC; CDR3 protein: CASKTSVEETQYF
clone size: .; V gene: TRBV7-9; J gene: TRBJ2-6; D gene: .; CDR3 DNA: TGTGCCAGCAGCGACCCCCGGGACACCCACTCTGGGGCCAACGTCCTGACTTTC; CDR3 protein: CASSDPRDTHSGANVLTF
clone size: .; V gene: TRBV5-5; J gene: TRBJ1-4; D gene: .; CDR3 DNA: TGTGCCAGCAGCTTTTCCGGTGACAGGAGAATAAAACTGTTTTTT; CDR3 protein: CASSFSGDRRIKLFF
clone size: .; V gene: TRBV9; J gene: TRBJ2-2; D gene: .; CDR3 DNA: TGTGCCGGCAGCGGCGGGGAGGGGGAGCTGTTTTTT; CDR3 protein: CAGSGGEGELFF
clone size: .; V gene: TRBV10-3; J gene: TRBJ2-3; D gene: .; CDR3 DNA: TGTGCCATCAGTGACAGAAGTCGAGGGGATACGCAGTATTTT; CDR3 protein: CAISDRSRGDTQYF
clone size: .; V gene: TRBV2; J gene: TRBJ2-3; D gene: TRBD2; CDR3 DNA: TGTGCCAGCAGTGGACTAGCGGGAGCCGATACGCAGTATTTT; CDR3 protein: CASSGLAGADTQYF
clone size: .; V gene: TRBV7-9; J gene: TRBJ1-2; D gene: .; CDR3 DNA: TGTGCCAGCAGCTTCGACAGTGCCAGCTATGGCTACACCTTC; CDR3 protein: CASSFDSASYGYTF
clone size: .; V gene: TRBV1; J gene: TRBJ2-3; D gene: .; CDR3 DNA: TGCACCAGCAGCCAAGATCTAACTAGCGGGGGGGTTAGCACAGATACGCAGTATTTT; CDR3 protein: CTSSQDLTSGGVSTDTQYF
clone size: .; V gene: TRBV7-9; J gene: TRBJ1-1; D gene: .; CDR3 DNA: TGTGCCAGCAGCACCTCTCACAGGGTGAACACTGAAGCTTTCTTT; CDR3 protein: CASSTSHRVNTEAFF
clone size: .; V gene: TRBV7-3; J gene: TRBJ2-1; D gene: TRBD2; CDR3 DNA: TGTGCCAGCAGCCGCCTGGGACTAGCGGGGGGAGGGGCCTACAATGAGCAGTTCTTC; CDR3 protein: CASSRLGLAGGGAYNEQFF
clone size: .; V gene: TRBV5-6; J gene: TRBJ2-5; D gene: TRBD1; CDR3 DNA: TGTGCCAGCAGCTCACCAAGACAGGGTTGGGAGACCCAGTACTTC; CDR3 protein: CASSSPRQGWETQYF
clone size: few; V gene: TRBV5-4; J gene: TRBJ1-2; D gene: .; CDR3 DNA: TGTGCCAGCAGCCAAAAATCTTACCTACCGGGGGGCTACACCTTC; CDR3 protein: CASSQKSYLPGGYTF
clone size: .; V gene: TRBV7-8; J gene: TRBJ2-1; D gene: .; CDR3 DNA: TGTGCCAGCAGCTTGCGATGGGACTTCCTGTACAATGAGCAGTTCTTC; CDR3 protein: CASSLRWDFLYNEQFF
clone size: .; V gene: TRBV19; J gene: TRBJ1-4; D gene: .; CDR3 DNA: TGTGCCAGTAGTTTATTGAAGAGTGAAAAACTGTTTTTT; CDR3 protein: CASSLLKSEKLFF
clone size: .; V gene: TRBV27; J gene: TRBJ2-7; D gene: TRBD2; CDR3 DNA: TGTGCCAGCACCCGAAGACTAGCGGGGAACTACGAGCAGTACTTC; CDR3 protein: CASTRRLAGNYEQYF
clone size: .; V gene: TRBV7-9; J gene: TRBJ2-1; D gene: .; CDR3 DNA: TGTGCCAGCATCCCAGTATCCAGTGAGCAGTTCTTC; CDR3 protein: CASIPVSSEQFF
clone size: .; V gene: TRBV11-2; J gene: TRBJ2-1; D gene: .; CDR3 DNA: TGTGCCAGCAGCTTCGGCGGGGACTCCTACAATGAGCAGTTCTTC; CDR3 protein: CASSFGGDSYNEQFF
clone size: .; V gene: TRBV7-9; J gene: TRBJ2-1; D gene: TRBD2; CDR3 DNA: TGTGCCAGCAGCTTGACTAGCGGGGGACGGTTCTTC; CDR3 protein: CASSLTSGGRFF
clone size: .; V gene: TRBV27; J gene: TRBJ2-1; D gene: TRBD2; CDR3 DNA: TGTGCCAGCAGTTTAGGCGGGGGACGGATATACAATGAGCAGTTCTTC; CDR3 protein: CASSLGGGRIYNEQFF
clone size: .; V gene: TRBV5-1; J gene: TRBJ2-2; D gene: TRBD2; CDR3 DNA: TGCGCCAGCAGCTTTGACGCGGGAGCCCCCGGGGAGCTGTTTTTT; CDR3 protein: CASSFDAGAPGELFF
clone size: .; V gene: TRBV5-1; J gene: TRBJ2-2; D gene: .; CDR3 DNA: TGCGCCAGCAGCTTGGATTATGGGGCCGTCGGGGAGCTGTTTTTT; CDR3 protein: CASSLDYGAVGELFF
clone size: .; V gene: TRBV6-5; J gene: TRBJ1-3; D gene: .; CDR3 DNA: TGTGCCAGCACCGTGGCCTCTGGAAACACCATATATTTT; CDR3 protein: CASTVASGNTIYF
clone size: .; V gene: TRBV6-5; J gene: TRBJ2-7; D gene: TRBD2; CDR3 DNA: TGTGCCAGCAGCCTTAGCGGGGACTCTCTCGAGCAGTACTTC; CDR3 protein: CASSLSGDSLEQYF
clone size: .; V gene: TRBV6-5; J gene: TRBJ1-2; D gene: .; CDR3 DNA: TGTGCCAGCAGTTACCGGCAGGGAGGAGGCTACACCTTC; CDR3 protein: CASSYRQGGGYTF
clone size: .; V gene: TRBV28; J gene: TRBJ1-5; D gene: TRBD1; CDR3 DNA: TGTGCCAGCAGTTTAGCAGGGGGGAACAATCAGCCCCAGCATTTT; CDR3 protein: CASSLAGGNNQPQHF
clone size: .; V gene: TRBV28; J gene: TRBJ2-1; D gene: .; CDR3 DNA: TGTGCCAGCAGGCCCGGGACATACAATGAGCAGTTCTTC; CDR3 protein: CASRPGTYNEQFF
clone size: .; V gene: TRBV11-2; J gene: TRBJ2-2; D gene: TRBD2; CDR3 DNA: TGTGCCAGCAGCGCCTTCTCTAGCGGGGGGACCGGGGAGCTGTTTTTT; CDR3 protein: CASSAFSSGGTGELFF
clone size: once; V gene: TRBV9; J gene: TRBJ1-4; D gene: TRBD1; CDR3 DNA: TGTGCCAGCAGATACCTCAGGGGGCGCGCAAATGAAAAACTGTTTTTT; CDR3 protein: CASRYLRGRANEKLFF
clone size: once; V gene: TRBV19; J gene: TRBJ2-7; D gene: TRBD1; CDR3 DNA: TGTGCCAGTAGTCCCGGACAGGGGGGGTACGAGCAGTACTTC; CDR3 protein: CASSPGQGGYEQYF
clone size: .; V gene: TRBV6-5; J gene: TRBJ2-7; D gene: .; CDR3 DNA: TGTGCCAGCAGTCGTGGACTCTACGAGCAGTACTTC; CDR3 protein: CASSRGLYEQYF
clone size: .; V gene: TRBV28; J gene: TRBJ1-6; D gene: TRBD1; CDR3 DNA: TGTGCCAGCAGTTTGGACAGGGGCACCTATAATTCACCCCTCCACTTT; CDR3 protein: CASSLDRGTYNSPLHF
clone size: .; V gene: TRBV14; J gene: TRBJ1-4; D gene: .; CDR3 DNA: TGTGCCAGCAGCCAGACCGCCAGCGGTGAAAAACTGTTTTTT; CDR3 protein: CASSQTASGEKLFF
clone size: few; V gene: TRBV27; J gene: TRBJ2-1; D gene: TRBD2; CDR3 DNA: TGTGCCAGCAGTTTAAGGCCCGTTGTTAGCGGGAGGTACAATGAGCAGTTCTTC; CDR3 protein: CASSLRPVVSGRYNEQFF
clone size: .; V gene: TRBV28; J gene: TRBJ2-6; D gene: TRBD2; CDR3 DNA: TGTGCCAGCACCCAACTAGCGGGGGTTATCTCTGGGGCCAACGTCCTGACTTTC; CDR3 protein: CASTQLAGVISGANVLTF